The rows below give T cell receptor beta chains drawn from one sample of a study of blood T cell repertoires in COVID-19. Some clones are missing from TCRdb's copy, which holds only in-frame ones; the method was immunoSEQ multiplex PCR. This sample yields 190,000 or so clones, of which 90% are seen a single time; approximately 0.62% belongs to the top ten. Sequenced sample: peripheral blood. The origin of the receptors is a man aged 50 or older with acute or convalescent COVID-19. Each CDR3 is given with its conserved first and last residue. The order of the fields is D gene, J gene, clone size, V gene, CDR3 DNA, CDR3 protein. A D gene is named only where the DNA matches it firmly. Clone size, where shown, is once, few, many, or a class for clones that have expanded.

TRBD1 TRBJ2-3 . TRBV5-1 TGCGCCAGCAGGACAGGGGCTAGCACAGATACGCAGTATTTT CASRTGASTDTQYF
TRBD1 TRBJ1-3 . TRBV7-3 TGTGCCAGCAGCGCAGGGGGGTCTGGAAACACCATATATTTT CASSAGGSGNTIYF
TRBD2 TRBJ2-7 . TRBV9 TGTGCCAGCAGCCCGGGGACTAGCGGCGGCTACGAGCAGTACTTC CASSPGTSGGYEQYF
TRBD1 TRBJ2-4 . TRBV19 TGTGCCAGTAGTGGTGGGACAGGGGTCGGCAAAAACATTCAGTACTTC CASSGGTGVGKNIQYF
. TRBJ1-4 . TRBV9 TGTGCCAGCAGCGTAGGAGGGAGCGGTGAAAAACTGTTTTTT CASSVGGSGEKLFF
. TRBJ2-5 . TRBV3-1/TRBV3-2 TGTGCCAGCAGCCACAAAGTGGCCACCAGGGATTGGGAAGAGACCCAGTACTTC CASSHKVATRDWEETQYF
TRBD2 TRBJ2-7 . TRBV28 TGTGCCAGCAGTTCAAGCGGGAGGGGGGAGTACGAGCAGTACTTC CASSSSGRGEYEQYF
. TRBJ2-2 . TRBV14 TGTGCCAGCAGCCAAGAAATTGCAGGGAACACCGGGGAGCTGTTTTTT CASSQEIAGNTGELFF
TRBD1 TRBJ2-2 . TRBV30 TGTGCCTGGACCGACAGGGGGACCGGGGAGCTGTTTTTT CAWTDRGTGELFF
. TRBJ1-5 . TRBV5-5 TGTGCCAGCAGCTTAGGACTTGGCAATCAGCCCCAGCATTTT CASSLGLGNQPQHF
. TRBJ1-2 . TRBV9 TGTGCCAGCAGCGGTACAGGGTACCTTAACTATGGCTACACCTTC CASSGTGYLNYGYTF
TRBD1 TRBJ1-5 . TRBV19 TGTGCCAGTAGTACGGACAGGGGATTTGATCAGCCCCAGCATTTT CASSTDRGFDQPQHF
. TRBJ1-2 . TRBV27 TGTGCCAGCAGTTTATCGCGGCACCGCTATGGCTACACCTTC CASSLSRHRYGYTF
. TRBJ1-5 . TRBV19 TGTGCCAGTACCCCGTCCCCGCAGGCCAGAGCCAATCAGCCCCAGCATTTT CASTPSPQARANQPQHF
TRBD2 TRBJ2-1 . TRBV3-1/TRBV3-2 TGTGCCAGCAGCAGAGCGGGAAATCCCTACAATGAGCAGTTCTTC CASSRAGNPYNEQFF
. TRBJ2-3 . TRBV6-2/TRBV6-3 TGTGCCAGCAGTTACTCGAATGTGGGGGCGCGAGGTACGCAGTATTTT CASSYSNVGARGTQYF
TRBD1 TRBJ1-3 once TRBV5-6 TGTGCCAGCAGCTTGTCCCGGGACAGGGCCGGAAACACCATATATTTT CASSLSRDRAGNTIYF
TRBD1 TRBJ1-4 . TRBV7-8 TGTGCCAGCAGCTTAACATATAGACAGGGGGTATTCGAAAAACTGTTTTTT CASSLTYRQGVFEKLFF
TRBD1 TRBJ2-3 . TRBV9 TGTGCCAGCAGCGACCGGACAGGGGAGGCAGATACGCAGTATTTT CASSDRTGEADTQYF
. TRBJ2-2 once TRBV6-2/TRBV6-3 TGTGCCAGCAGTTTAGGTCGGGTACGAGGCGGGGAGCTGTTTTTT CASSLGRVRGGELFF
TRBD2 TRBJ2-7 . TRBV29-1 TGCAGCGTGACCATAGCGGGAGGGCCTGGTGACGAGCAGTACTTC CSVTIAGGPGDEQYF
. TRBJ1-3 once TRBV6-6 TGTGCCAGCAGTTACTCGTCAGGGCTCTCTGGAAACACCATATATTTT CASSYSSGLSGNTIYF
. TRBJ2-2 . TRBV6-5 TGTGCCAGCAGTTACTCGGTTTCCAACCTAGGCGGGGAGCTGTTTTTT CASSYSVSNLGGELFF
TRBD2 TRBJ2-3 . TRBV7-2 TGTGCCAGCAGCCCCCGAGTTAGCGGGGGATTTTCTAGCACAGATACGCAGTATTTT CASSPRVSGGFSSTDTQYF
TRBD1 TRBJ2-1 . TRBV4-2 TGTGCCAGCAGCCAAGGACGACAGGGAAGTAATGAGCAGTTCTTC CASSQGRQGSNEQFF
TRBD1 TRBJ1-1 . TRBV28 TGTGCCAGCAGTTTTTTTGGACAGGGCAACACTGAAGCTTTCTTT CASSFFGQGNTEAFF
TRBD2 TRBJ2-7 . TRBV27 TGTGCCAGCAGTTTGACTAGCGACTACGAGCAGTACTTC CASSLTSDYEQYF
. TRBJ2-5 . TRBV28 TGTGCCAGCAGTTTAGTGGGGCGGGGACAAGAGACCCAGTACTTC CASSLVGRGQETQYF
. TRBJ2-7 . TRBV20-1 TGCAGTGCTAGTAGCGCCTACGAGCAGTACTTC CSASSAYEQYF
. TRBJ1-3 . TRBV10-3 TGTGCCATCAGTGAAGGAGGGTCTTCTGGAAACACCATATATTTT CAISEGGSSGNTIYF
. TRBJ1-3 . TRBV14 TGTGCCAGCAGCGTACAGGGTGCTGGAAACACCATATATTTT CASSVQGAGNTIYF
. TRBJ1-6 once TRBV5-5 TGTGCCAGCAGCTTTCCCAATAATTCACCCCTCCACTTT CASSFPNNSPLHF
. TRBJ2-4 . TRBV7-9 TGTGCCAGCAGCCCAGGGGAGGGCGGGATTAAAAACATTCAGTACTTC CASSPGEGGIKNIQYF
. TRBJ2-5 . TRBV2 TGTGCCAGCAAGGGCTCGGGGGAAGAGACCCAGTACTTC CASKGSGEETQYF
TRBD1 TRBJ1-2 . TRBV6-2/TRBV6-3 TGTGCCAGCAGTTATTCACAGGGGGCGAATGGCTACACCTTC CASSYSQGANGYTF
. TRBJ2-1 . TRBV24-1 TGTGCCACCAGTAGTCCCTCCGGGGGCAATGAGCAGTTCTTC CATSSPSGGNEQFF
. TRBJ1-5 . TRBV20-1 TGCAGTGCTAGTTGGCCAGGCGATAATCAGCCCCAGCATTTT CSASWPGDNQPQHF
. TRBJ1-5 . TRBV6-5 TGTGCCAGCAGGCGGGGTCCCCACTATCAGCCCCAGCATTTT CASRRGPHYQPQHF
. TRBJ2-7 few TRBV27 TGTGCCAGCAGTCCTTCCGGACAATCCGAGCAGTACTTC CASSPSGQSEQYF